This T cell receptor (beta chain) was obtained from a study of cytomegalovirus exposure and HLA in healthy donors. On the study more broadly: Of roughly 400 genotyped donors, 81% grouped in the Caucasian-associated ancestry cluster. General observations from the study: In vitro checks showed that a few CMV-associated chains really do target CMV antigens. Generally TCR sequences proved uncommon, though certain public TCRs appeared in numerous donors. Presence/absence results assume similar sequencing depth per donor, which may not hold.

There are a few counts of this clone. Its antigen is currently unknown. Primers for the PCR totalled 60 Vbeta and 13 Jbeta. Profiled with immunoSEQ multiplex PCR; TCRdb holds only in-frame clones, not every one. The data show tens of thousands of clones, under 70% seen once. Between the trimmed V and J ends, which lost 1 base and 6 bases, there was a span of 16 bases. In germline, CDR1 is SEHNR, CDR2 FQNEAQ (reference sequence). CDR3 size: 15 residues. The V gene is TRBV7-9, the J gene TRBJ2-7, with D unresolved. The TCR comes from a woman between 45 and 65 years old in good health and CMV-seropositive. The sequencing input was PBMCs. The CDR3 bases are TGTGCCAGCAGCTTAGAGCAGCCAGGTAGAAGCGAGCAGTACTTC. Translated, it gives CASSLEQPGRSEQYF.